Listed below are T cell receptor beta chains from one sample, sequenced in a study of blood T cell repertoires in COVID-19. Sequencing was performed with immunoSEQ multiplex PCR; in TCRdb, only in-frame clones are kept and a portion is missing. Here the sample spans approximately 160,000 clones, almost 85% being singletons. The source material was peripheral blood. The source is a man aged 35 to 55 who had recovered from COVID-19. Each CDR3 is given without its conserved first and last residue. Clone size is given for some rows only: seen once, a few or many times, or a class if the clone is expanded.

CDR3 protein | J gene | V gene | clone size
SVNRGNGYT | TRBJ1-2 | TRBV29-1 | .
ASSQGGTEAF | TRBJ1-1 | TRBV7-9 | .
ASSAIDRADTIY | TRBJ1-3 | TRBV27 | .
ATSRVAGAYNEQF | TRBJ2-1 | TRBV15 | once
ASSIILENTGELF | TRBJ2-2 | TRBV7-8 | .
ASSLGTQAF | TRBJ1-1 | TRBV5-6 | .
ASSQGDREDTDTQY | TRBJ2-3 | TRBV4-2 | .
ASSSQGGGYT | TRBJ1-2 | TRBV7-9 | .
AWRGTWMNTEAF | TRBJ1-1 | TRBV30 | .
ASKDRETGELF | TRBJ2-2 | TRBV2 | .
AYPGTGGNTIY | TRBJ1-3 | TRBV30 | .
ASSPFSGSEDEQF | TRBJ2-1 | TRBV27 | few
SGNRVQEGGTQY | TRBJ2-3 | TRBV29-1 | .
ATTPGQTLANYGYT | TRBJ1-2 | TRBV19 | .
ASSLMTGPSTEAF | TRBJ1-1 | TRBV7-9 | .
ASSRSGSNTGELF | TRBJ2-2 | TRBV7-3 | .
ASSLDSRGNQPQH | TRBJ1-5 | TRBV6-2/TRBV6-3 | .
ASSPTSGHHLVS | TRBJ1-1 | TRBV4-3 | .
ASSPGQGLLAF | TRBJ1-1 | TRBV28 | .
ASSLWPRTPNTGELF | TRBJ2-2 | TRBV27 | .
ASAGRASNIQY | TRBJ2-4 | TRBV28 | few
ASSPQWGVVTEAF | TRBJ1-1 | TRBV3-1/TRBV3-2 | .
ASRSGSRLAEQETQY | TRBJ2-5 | TRBV5-5 | .
ASSSRQISYNEQF | TRBJ2-1 | TRBV19 | .
ASSYSQGGYEQY | TRBJ2-7 | TRBV6-5 | .
SVDRAGQGAREQY | TRBJ2-7 | TRBV29-1 | .
ASSLRGAGNTIY | TRBJ1-3 | TRBV27 | .
ASSLERGAYEQY | TRBJ2-7 | TRBV7-2 | .
ASSFGQPRDTIY | TRBJ1-3 | TRBV7-2 | .
ASSIGTSGSGTDTQY | TRBJ2-3 | TRBV5-5 | .
SVSGHLNGELF | TRBJ2-2 | TRBV29-1 | .
ASSTLRDNEQF | TRBJ2-1 | TRBV18 | .
ASSWGTGLYEQY | TRBJ2-7 | TRBV5-1 | .
ASSSASPSQETQY | TRBJ2-5 | TRBV7-6 | .
AWSRHSGVGYT | TRBJ1-2 | TRBV30 | .
ASRGQGMNEQF | TRBJ2-1 | TRBV2 | .
SVEDFLSGNNEQF | TRBJ2-1 | TRBV29-1 | .
ASSAAVPSGGTYEQY | TRBJ2-7 | TRBV11-2 | .
ASSFGAGGNTGELF | TRBJ2-2 | TRBV5-6 | .
ASSHMASIETQY | TRBJ2-5 | TRBV4-2 | .
ASRRTGVGNTIY | TRBJ1-3 | TRBV6-5 | .
ASSQVSSRLRYNEQF | TRBJ2-1 | TRBV4-3 | .
ATSDPAGGPSSRETQY | TRBJ2-5 | TRBV24-1 | .
ASSPVGEQY | TRBJ2-7 | TRBV13 | .
ASSFGGYRKSDNEQF | TRBJ2-1 | TRBV27 | .
ASSLTSGSAGTQY | TRBJ2-5 | TRBV6-5 | few
ASSLEAGPYNEQF | TRBJ2-1 | TRBV7-9 | .
ASSQFLAGNSPLH | TRBJ1-6 | TRBV4-3 | .
ASSQKRQGLDTQY | TRBJ2-3 | TRBV4-1 | .
ASSLISHTQY | TRBJ2-3 | TRBV7-9 | .
AIHAQGAEANYGYT | TRBJ1-2 | TRBV10-3 | once